This TCR beta chain was documented in a study of blood T cell repertoires in COVID-19. Germline values: CDR1 KGHSH, CDR2 LQKENI. This CDR3 is built from 15 residues. V lost 7 bases, J lost 0 bases, and 6 bases stayed unmatched. Sequenced by immunoSEQ multiplex PCR; TCRdb stores in-frame clones only, minus some. Of 300,000 to 450,000 clones in the sample, roughly 90% were seen once. Before they entered the study, exposed participants had met a COVID-19 case within 2 weeks. Sequencing input: PBMCs or T cells enriched from blood (not recorded which). The genes are TRBV18 and TRBJ2-1; 7 bases match TRBD1. The receptor comes from a woman in her 30s who had been exposed to COVID-19. CDR3 in DNA: TGTGCCAGCTACAAGACAGGGAGCTCCTACAATGAGCAGTTCTTC. Its translation: CASYKTGSSYNEQFF.